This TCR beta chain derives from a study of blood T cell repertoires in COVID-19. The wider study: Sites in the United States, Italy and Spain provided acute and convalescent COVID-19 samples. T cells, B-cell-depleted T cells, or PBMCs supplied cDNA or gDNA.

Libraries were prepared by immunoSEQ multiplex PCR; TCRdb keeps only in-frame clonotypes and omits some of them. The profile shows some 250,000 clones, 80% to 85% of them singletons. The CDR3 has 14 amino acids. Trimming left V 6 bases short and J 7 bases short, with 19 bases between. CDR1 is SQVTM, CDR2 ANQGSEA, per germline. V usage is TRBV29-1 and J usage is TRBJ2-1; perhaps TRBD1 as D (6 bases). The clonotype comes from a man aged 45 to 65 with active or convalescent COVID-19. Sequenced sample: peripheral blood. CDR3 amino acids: CSVKQGLVGNEQFF. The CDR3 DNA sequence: TGCAGCGTGAAACAGGGCCTTGTGGGAAATGAGCAGTTCTTC.